What follows are 25 T cell receptor beta chains derived from one specimen sequenced in a study of blood T cells in healthy people across ages. With a J-beta primer mix and a sample-barcoded 5' primer, a second PCR ran about 7 to 12 cycles. TCRdb re-analysed the 5' RACE reads in MiXCR, keeping a single row per CDR3 protein. The repertoire has hundreds of thousands of distinct CDR3 sequences, roughly a quarter of them found once; the top ten carry approximately 4%. The same sample was also studied in work on T cells of mothers and their children.

The material sequenced was blood. The receptors here all came from a boy between 2 and 10 years old in good health.

The rearrangement links TRBV7-9 to TRBJ1-5; D not resolved. Germline values: CDR1 SEHNR, CDR2 FQNEAQ (reference sequence). V lost 1 base, J lost 1 base, and 5 bases lay in between. The CDR3 sequence is 14 residues long. The CDR3 DNA reads as TGTGCCAGCAGCTTAGTAACCAGCAATCAGCCCCAGCATTTT. Encoded protein: CASSLVTSNQPQHF.

This clonotype has ten or more counts. The chain joins TRBV20-1 to TRBJ1-4; D is possibly TRBD1 (6 bases). The CDR3 sequence is 18 residues long. The V gene lost 0 bases and the J gene lost 8 bases, with 25 bases spanning the gap. The V gene's germline CDR1 is DFQATT and CDR2 SNEGSKA (reference sequence). CDR3 sequence: CSARDSGPQGLQGEKLFF. The CDR3 DNA follows: TGCAGTGCTAGAGATTCAGGGCCACAGGGCCTTCAGGGCGAAAAACTGTTTTTT.

V is TRBV6-2 or TRBV6-3 and J is TRBJ2-5, with D perhaps being TRBD1 or TRBD2 (5 bases each). The V end was cut by 0 bases, the J end by 1 base, with 9 bases between. Germline loops: CDR1 MNHEY, CDR2 SVGEGT. The CDR3 contains 15 residues. The CDR3 DNA is TGTGCCAGCAGTTACTCGATCGGGGCCCAAGAGACCCAGTACTTC. Its protein product is CASSYSIGAQETQYF.

The genes are TRBV2 and TRBJ2-5; 11 positions match TRBD2. The end of the DNA is better explained by TRBJ2-1, so the J call may be wrong. Germline V gives CDR1 SNHLY, CDR2 FYNNEI. This CDR3 has 16 amino acids. CDR3 coding DNA: TGTGCCAGCAGTGAATTTGGGCTAGCGGGGGGCAATGAGCAGTTCTTC. Amino acid sequence: CASSEFGLAGGNEQFF.

This chain joins TRBV18 and TRBJ2-7; 7 nucleotides align to TRBD2. The CDR3 loop spans 14 amino acids. V trimming: 1 base; J trimming: 5 bases; junction bases outside the gene matches: 5. In germline, CDR1 is KGHSH, CDR2 LQKENI. The CDR3 is CASSPRGGGDEQYF. The CDR3 coding sequence is TGTGCCAGCTCACCACGCGGGGGTGGCGACGAGCAGTACTTC.

This clonotype was found a few times. Written as DNA, the CDR3 is TGTGCCAGCAGCCTCCTAGCAGGGGGTCGATCCGGGGCCAACGTCCTGACTTTC. It translates to CASSLLAGGRSGANVLTF. The chain links TRBV5-8 to TRBJ2-6; 7 bases map to TRBD1. Germline V CDR1 and CDR2: SGHTS, YDEGEE. V lost 4 bases and J lost 4; bases outside the gene matches: 14. The CDR3 has 18 amino acids. The variable domain in full, completed from reference TRBV5-8 and TRBJ2-6, reads EAGVTQSPTHLIKTRGQQATLRCSPISGHTSVYWYQQALGLGLQFLLWYDEGEERNRGNFPPRFSGRQFPNYSSELNVNALELEDSALYLCASSLLAGGRSGANVLTFGAGSRLTVL.

This clonotype was seen only a few times. The gene calls are TRBV12-3 or TRBV12-4 and TRBJ1-2; 7 bases agree with TRBD1. The CDR3 runs to 14 residues. Unmatched junction bases numbered 9, after V lost 5 bases and J lost 6 bases. The CDR3 reads CASSLVTGEDGYTF. CDR3 sequence (DNA): TGTGCCAGCAGTCTAGTCACAGGGGAGGATGGCTACACCTTC.

The sample holds a few counts of this clonotype. The J gene is TRBJ1-6, the V gene TRBV4-3; 7 nucleotides line up with TRBD1. This CDR3 contains 14 residues. Germline-derived CDR1 and CDR2 are LGHNA and YSLEER. Germline trimming cut 5 bases from V and 9 bases from J; bases unmatched to any gene: 7. CDR3 sequence (DNA): TGCGCCAGCAGCTCCGGGACAGAAGGTTCACCCCTCCACTTT. Translating gives CASSSGTEGSPLHF.

This clonotype came up a few times. The chain joins TRBV28 to TRBJ1-5; 7 positions match TRBD1. V lost 7 bases to trimming and J lost 3 bases; unmatched junction nucleotides: 9. CDR3 length: 15 amino acids. Germline values: CDR1 MDHEN, CDR2 SYDVKM. The CDR3 here is CASTIYTGDNQPQHF. In nucleotides, the CDR3 is TGTGCCAGCACCATTTATACAGGGGACAATCAGCCCCAGCATTTT.

With regard to this clonotype: Its ends do not fully match the called genes, so a read error is possible. The V and J genes are TRBV23-1 and TRBJ2-5; maybe TRBD2 (6 bases). The DNA end is a closer match to TRBJ2-7, so the J assignment may be wrong. TRBV23-1 is sorted into the ORF group, with uncertain function. The CDR3 sequence is 15 residues long. In nucleotides, the CDR3 is TGTGCCAGCAGTCCGTCATCTCCTAGCGCCTACGAGCAGTACTTC. Amino acid sequence: CASSPSSPSAYEQYF.

In nucleotides, the CDR3 is TGTGCCAGCAGCCAAGGGTGGGGGGGTCAGCCCCAGCATTTT. It codes for CASSQGWGGQPQHF. V gene TRBV3-1 combines with J gene TRBJ1-5; the D gene is possibly TRBD1 (5 bases). Germline V gene lookup returns CDR1 LGHDT and CDR2 YNNKEL (reference sequence). V lost 1 base to trimming and J lost 6 bases, with 10 bases between them. The CDR3 consists of 14 residues. Looking up the rest from reference TRBV3-1 and TRBJ1-5 gives the full variable domain: DTAVSQTPKYLVTQMGNDKSIKCEQNLGHDTMYWYKQDSKKFLKIMFSYNNKELIINETVPNRFSPKSPDKAHLNLHINSLELGDSAVYFCASSQGWGGQPQHFGDGTRLSIL.

This chain connects TRBV7-9 to TRBJ2-2, with 7 bases aligning to TRBD1. The V gene end was trimmed by 3 bases and the J gene end by 0 bases; junction bases not matched to a gene: 7. This CDR3 comprises 17 residues. Germline V gives CDR1 SEHNR, CDR2 FQNEAQ (reference sequence). The CDR3 loop reads CASSFHRGHPNTGELFF. DNA of the CDR3: TGTGCCAGCAGCTTCCACAGGGGCCATCCGAACACCGGGGAGCTGTTTTTT.

Only a few counts were recorded for this clonotype. This chain links TRBV9 with TRBJ1-6, with D unresolved. Deletions cut 0 bases from V and 9 bases from J, with 10 bases between. The CDR3 runs to 14 residues. The germline V gene encodes CDR1 SGDLS and CDR2 YYNGEE. This CDR3 reads CASSVEGSSSPLHF. For the CDR3, the DNA is TGTGCCAGCAGCGTAGAAGGCAGTAGTTCACCCCTCCACTTT.

The chain joins TRBV2 to TRBJ2-5, with 7 bases lining up with TRBD2. The J call may be wrong; the DNA end is better matched by TRBJ2-1. Germline CDR1 reads SNHLY; CDR2 reads FYNNEI. CDR3 length: 17 amino acids. This CDR3 reads CASTRLWEREGQNEQFF. CDR3 DNA sequence: TGTGCCAGCACTCGGCTGTGGGAGAGGGAGGGCCAAAATGAGCAGTTCTTC.

The gene calls are TRBV6-1 and TRBJ2-6, with D tentatively TRBD1 (6 bases). The V gene's germline CDR1 is MNHNS and CDR2 SASEGT. The V gene lost 7 bases and the J gene lost 0 bases, with 7 bases spanning the gap. The CDR3 consists of 14 residues. The CDR3 DNA reads TGTGCCAGCAACAGGGACTCTGGGGCCAACGTCCTGACTTTC. Translated: CASNRDSGANVLTF.

The genes are TRBV21-1 and TRBJ2-4; TRBD1 is the table's D call and was not checked against the DNA. TRBV21-1 is annotated as a pseudogene. The length of the CDR3 is 17 residues. The CDR3 sequence is CATIRPRGLLKRDIQYF. The CDR3 bases are TGTGCCACCATAAGACCCAGGGGGCTACTAAAAAGGGACATTCAGTACTTC.

V and J are TRBV20-1 and TRBJ1-1; TRBD1 aligns across 7 bases. CDR3 size: 13 residues. The germline gives CDR1 DFQATT, CDR2 SNEGSKA (reference sequence). Unmatched junction bases numbered 7, after V lost 3 bases and J lost 6 bases. CDR3: CSAREGARSEAFF. CDR3 sequence (DNA): TGCAGTGCTAGGGAGGGGGCGAGGTCTGAAGCTTTCTTT.

This sequence joins TRBV11-2 and TRBJ2-5, with a tentative D call TRBD2 (5 bases). The CDR3 loop spans 15 amino acids. Germline assignment: CDR1 SGHAT and CDR2 FQNNGV. Trimming took 5 bases from V and 0 from J, leaving 13 bases between them. The CDR3 sequence: CASSPSGLYQETQYF. The CDR3 coding sequence is TGTGCCAGCAGCCCCTCGGGATTGTACCAAGAGACCCAGTACTTC. Drawing the rest from reference TRBV11-2 and TRBJ2-5, the complete variable domain is EAGVAQSPRYKIIEKRQSVAFWCNPISGHATLYWYQQILGQGPKLLIQFQNNGVVDDSQLPKDRFSAERLKGVDSTLKIQPAKLEDSAVYLCASSPSGLYQETQYFGPGTRLLVL.

The rearrangement links TRBV5-1 to TRBJ2-1, with 10 bases fitting TRBD2. Trimming took 0 bases from V and 1 from J; bases not matched to a gene: 4. Germline values: CDR1 SGHRS, CDR2 YFSETQ. This CDR3 contains 17 residues. This CDR3 reads CASSLGSAGGSYNEQFF. CDR3 bases: TGCGCCAGCAGCTTGGGGTCAGCGGGAGGGTCCTACAATGAGCAGTTCTTC.

This clonotype was seen a handful of times. V gene TRBV15 combines with J gene TRBJ2-5, with D possibly matching TRBD2 (5 bases). The CDR3 has 14 amino acids. The V gene's germline CDR1 is LNHNV and CDR2 YYDKDF (reference sequence). The V and J ends lost 1 base and 5 bases respectively, with 11 bases between them. Written as DNA, the CDR3 is TGTGCCACCAGCAGAGTGGACCGGGATGAGACCCAGTACTTC. Its translation is CATSRVDRDETQYF. Using reference TRBV15 and TRBJ2-5 for the parts outside the CDR3, the full variable domain is DAMVIQNPRYQVTQFGKPVTLSCSQTLNHNVMYWYQQKSSQAPKLLFHYYDKDFNNEADTPDNFQSRRPNTSFCFLDIRSPGLGDTAMYLCATSRVDRDETQYFGPGTRLLVL.

V usage is TRBV4-1 and J usage is TRBJ2-1; 7 bases are a match to TRBD2. Germline V CDR1 and CDR2: MGHRA, YSYEKL. The trim removed 0 bases at V and 8 bases at J, leaving 10 bases unmatched. The CDR3 has 16 residues. CDR3 sequence reads: CASSQDTGLVLDEQFF. As DNA, the CDR3 is TGCGCCAGCAGCCAAGATACAGGACTAGTTCTCGATGAGCAGTTCTTC.

The rearrangement links TRBV3-1 to TRBJ2-5; TRBD1 might be the D (6 bases). V lost 0 bases to trimming and J lost 2 bases, with 13 bases between them. Germline loops: CDR1 LGHDT, CDR2 YNNKEL (reference sequence). The CDR3 has 16 amino acids. CDR3 coding DNA: TGTGCCAGCAGCCAAGAAAGGACAGCCGGGCAAGAGACCCAGTACTTC. Translated, it gives CASSQERTAGQETQYF.

This chain uses TRBV7-2 with TRBJ2-7; D remains ambiguous. V shed 5 bases and J shed 6 bases, with 23 bases lying between them. This CDR3 spans 16 amino acids. Germline-derived CDR1 and CDR2 are SGHTA and FQGNSA. CDR3 bases: TGTGCCAGCAGCCGCGGACCTAGGACGGATAGGGCCGAGCAGTACTTC. Residues: CASSRGPRTDRAEQYF.

The chain has TRBV29-1 and TRBJ2-5; 7 bases fit TRBD2. Germline lookup yields CDR1 SQVTM and CDR2 ANQGSEA. This CDR3 region has 16 residues. Germline trimming cut 3 bases from V and 5 bases from J; bases unmatched to any gene: 15. Here the CDR3 DNA reads TGCAGCGTTGAGGGGTTGGCCAGCGGGGTTCGGGAGACCCAGTACTTC. Protein product: CSVEGLASGVRETQYF.

The rearrangement links TRBV30 to TRBJ1-2; D call uncertain. The V gene's germline CDR1 is GTSNPN and CDR2 SVGIG (reference sequence). V was shortened by 2 bases and J by 8 bases, with 12 bases between the two germline ends. This CDR3 contains 12 residues. CDR3 in amino acids: CAWSPGRSGYTF. CDR3 DNA: TGTGCCTGGAGTCCGGGCCGCAGCGGCTACACCTTC. Full variable domain (rest looked up from reference TRBV30 and TRBJ1-2): SQTIHQWPATLVQPVGSPLSLECTVEGTSNPNLYWYRQAAGRGLQLLFYSVGIGQISSEVPQNLSASRPQDRQFILSSKKLLLSDSGFYLCAWSPGRSGYTFGSGTRLTVV.